A single sample gave rise to the 8 T cell receptor beta chains below, sequenced in a study of T cells in Graves' hyperthyroidism and ophthalmopathy. Researchers amplified the TCR beta CDR3 regions from RNA transcripts. HTBI primers drove first-round RT-PCR of the TCR CDR3. Via MiXCR, TCRdb re-called the multiplex PCR reads, giving one row per CDR3 protein. The sample lists a few hundred thousand distinct CDR3 sequences, about 20% occurring once. Sequenced: blood. All receptors derive from a man aged 18-30 years with Graves' hyperthyroidism.

CDR3 coding DNA: TGCGCCAGCAGCTCGCCCAGCGGGGGGATCTCCTACGAGCAGTACTTC. This gives the protein CASSSPSGGISYEQYF. The chain carries TRBV5-1 and TRBJ2-7; 9 positions agree with TRBD2. V shed 3 bases, J shed 0 bases, and the junction held 7 bases outside the gene matches. The CDR3 length is 16 residues. The germline gives CDR1 SGHRS, CDR2 YFSETQ. Complete variable domain (other parts from reference TRBV5-1 and TRBJ2-7): KAGVTQTPRYLIKTRGQQVTLSCSPISGHRSVSWYQQTPGQGLQFLFEYFSETQRNKGNFPGRFSGRQFSNSRSEMNVSTLELGDSALYLCASSSPSGGISYEQYFGPGTRLTVT.

This clonotype has just one count. J is TRBJ2-7 and V is TRBV5-1; D may be TRBD2 (6 bases). Germline values: CDR1 SGHRS, CDR2 YFSETQ. The V end lost 4 bases, the J end lost 5 bases, and 19 bases lay between the germline ends. The CDR3 loop spans 15 amino acids. The CDR3 loop reads CASSKRDSSTHEQYF. For the CDR3, the DNA is TGCGCCAGCAGCAAACGGGACTCCTCGACCCACGAGCAGTACTTC. Full variable domain (outside the CDR3, taken from reference TRBV5-1 and TRBJ2-7): KAGVTQTPRYLIKTRGQQVTLSCSPISGHRSVSWYQQTPGQGLQFLFEYFSETQRNKGNFPGRFSGRQFSNSRSEMNVSTLELGDSALYLCASSKRDSSTHEQYFGPGTRLTVT.

The V gene is TRBV5-4, the J gene TRBJ1-1; D remains ambiguous. Trimming stripped 3 bases from V and 11 bases from J, with 20 bases between. Per germline, CDR1 SGHNT and CDR2 YYREEE (reference sequence). The CDR3 extends over 14 amino acids. CDR3 in DNA: TGTGCCAGCAGCTCGGACCCTCCAGCGACCAAGGCTTTCTTT. Translation: CASSSDPPATKAFF.

The V and J genes are TRBV2 and TRBJ1-2; D unclear. This CDR3 spans 12 amino acids. V was shortened by 7 bases and J by 4 bases, with 10 bases between the two germline ends. Germline lookup yields CDR1 SNHLY and CDR2 FYNNEI. DNA for the CDR3: TGTGCCAGCAATAGGGAAATCTATGGCTACACCTTC. Protein: CASNREIYGYTF.

The rearrangement joins TRBV30 to TRBJ2-7; D is possibly TRBD1 (6 bases). Trimming removed 3 bases from V and 5 bases from J, with 11 bases in between. The CDR3 runs 12 residues. Germline V lookup: CDR1 GTSNPN, CDR2 SVGIG (reference sequence). For the CDR3, the DNA is TGTGCCTGGAGAGGATCAGGGGACGAGCAGTACTTC. It encodes CAWRGSGDEQYF. The full variable domain, in which reference TRBV30 and TRBJ2-7 provide the parts outside the CDR3, is SQTIHQWPATLVQPVGSPLSLECTVEGTSNPNLYWYRQAAGRGLQLLFYSVGIGQISSEVPQNLSASRPQDRQFILSSKKLLLSDSGFYLCAWRGSGDEQYFGPGTRLTVT.

This clonotype was observed at least ten times. The V gene is TRBV6-1, the J gene TRBJ1-5; possibly TRBD1 for D (6 bases). CDR3 length equals 15 residues. The V and J ends lost 3 bases and 4 bases respectively, with 13 bases between them. Germline CDR1 and CDR2: MNHNS and SASEGT. In nucleotides, the CDR3 is TGTGCCAGCAGTGAGAACCGGGGGCGAAATCAGCCCCAGCATTTT. This translates into CASSENRGRNQPQHF.

V and J are TRBV20-1 and TRBJ1-2; D gene unclear. Germline V lookup: CDR1 DFQATT, CDR2 SNEGSKA (reference sequence). The ends were cut back, 6 bases at V and 0 bases at J, with 11 bases in the middle. This CDR3 has 13 amino acids. The CDR3 protein is CSAPYGSNYGYTF. CDR3 sequence (DNA): TGCAGTGCCCCATACGGCTCTAACTATGGCTACACCTTC.

The chain employs TRBV5-1 and TRBJ2-2; D is possibly TRBD2 (6 bases). The V end lost 3 bases, the J end lost 5 bases, and 14 bases lay between the germline ends. The CDR3 has 15 amino acids. CDR1 and CDR2 from the germline V gene are SGHRS and YFSETQ. The CDR3, as DNA: TGCGCCAGCAGCTGGGGGGTTGGCGGAACCGGGGAGCTGTTTTTT. Translated, it gives CASSWGVGGTGELFF. Full variable domain (outside the CDR3, taken from reference TRBV5-1 and TRBJ2-2): KAGVTQTPRYLIKTRGQQVTLSCSPISGHRSVSWYQQTPGQGLQFLFEYFSETQRNKGNFPGRFSGRQFSNSRSEMNVSTLELGDSALYLCASSWGVGGTGELFFGEGSRLTVL.